This is a list of T cell receptor beta chains from one sample in a study of blood T cells in healthy people across ages. One entry per CDR3 protein results from TCRdb running MiXCR on the 5' RACE reads. In the table there are roughly 1,500,000 distinct CDR3 sequences, 42% of which are singletons. The specimen sequenced was blood. Receptors were obtained from a woman between 18 and 30 years old in good health. The CDR3 runs from the conserved cysteine through the conserved F or W. The order of the fields is clone size, V gene, J gene, D gene, CDR3 protein, CDR3 DNA. The D gene is left open where the match is weak. Clone size is not always given. Where it is, it says once, few, many or a class for expanded clones.

-,TRBV5-1,TRBJ1-1,-,CASSRAVSTEAFF,TGCGCCAGCAGCCGGGCCGTGAGCACTGAAGCTTTCTTT
-,TRBV29-1,TRBJ2-3,-,CSVEDGVPHRADTQYF,TGCAGCGTTGAAGATGGGGTGCCGCACAGGGCAGATACGCAGTATTTT
-,TRBV5-1,TRBJ2-7,-,CASSSNQGPYEQYF,TGCGCCAGCAGCTCGAACCAGGGCCCCTACGAGCAGTACTTC
few,TRBV18,TRBJ2-7,TRBD1,CASSPEGQGYEQYF,TGTGCCAGCTCACCCGAGGGACAGGGCTACGAGCAGTACTTC
-,TRBV10-3,TRBJ2-1,TRBD2,CAILAGGGADEQFF,TGTGCCATCCTAGCGGGAGGAGGTGCCGATGAGCAGTTCTTC
-,TRBV6-5,TRBJ1-1,-,CASSTRGKNTEAFF,TGTGCCAGCAGTACCCGGGGGAAGAACACTGAAGCTTTCTTT
few,TRBV7-3,TRBJ2-3,TRBD2,CASSPESSGGARSDTQYF,TGTGCCAGCAGCCCGGAGTCTAGCGGGGGGGCCCGCTCAGATACGCAGTATTTT
few,TRBV7-8,TRBJ2-1,TRBD1,CASSEVGQLLNEQFF,TGTGCCAGCAGCGAGGTGGGACAGCTCCTCAATGAGCAGTTCTTC
-,TRBV6-1,TRBJ1-2,-,CASSDPSTGHLGGYTF,TGTGCCAGCAGTGACCCAAGTACAGGCCACCTTGGAGGCTACACCTTC
-,TRBV7-9,TRBJ1-2,-,CASNPIGTLYGYTF,TGTGCCAGCAACCCGATCGGGACGCTCTATGGCTACACCTTC
many,TRBV5-1,TRBJ1-2,-,CASSEHSGSYGYTF,TGCGCCAGCAGCGAACATTCCGGGAGCTATGGCTACACCTTC
-,TRBV27,TRBJ1-2,TRBD1,CANSLSTGQGPYGYTF,TGTGCCAACAGTTTATCAACGGGACAGGGCCCCTATGGCTACACCTTC
-,TRBV2,TRBJ1-2,-,CASSESTMGKYYGYTF,TGTGCCAGCAGTGAATCAACGATGGGGAAATACTATGGCTACACCTTC
-,TRBV10-3,TRBJ1-2,-,CATGSEPPEGYTF,TGTGCCACAGGCTCCGAGCCTCCAGAGGGCTACACCTTC
-,TRBV18,TRBJ2-1,TRBD1,CASSPDRSTFYNEQFF,TGTGCCAGCTCACCGGACAGGTCAACCTTTTACAATGAGCAGTTCTTC
-,TRBV7-6,TRBJ1-1,TRBD1,CASSQRQGVTEAFF,TGTGCCAGCAGCCAGAGGCAGGGGGTCACTGAAGCTTTCTTT
-,TRBV6-1,TRBJ2-1,-,CASSLEEGWGNGNEQFF,TGTGCCAGCAGTCTGGAGGAGGGTTGGGGGAATGGCAATGAGCAGTTCTTC
-,TRBV9,TRBJ2-7,TRBD2,CASSGPEREGSYEQYF,TGTGCCAGCAGCGGCCCAGAGCGGGAGGGCTCCTACGAGCAGTACTTC
-,TRBV7-9,TRBJ2-7,TRBD1,CASSTEGQGSSYEQYF,TGTGCCAGCAGCACCGAAGGACAGGGAAGCTCCTACGAGCAGTACTTC
-,TRBV6-5,TRBJ2-7,-,CASSPTTDSELYEQYF,TGTGCCAGCAGTCCGACGACAGACTCCGAGCTTTACGAGCAGTACTTC
-,TRBV9,TRBJ1-1,-,CASSVVDGLATEAFF,TGTGCCAGCAGCGTAGTAGATGGTCTGGCCACTGAAGCTTTCTTT
few,TRBV29-1,TRBJ2-7,TRBD1,CSGASTGGEQYF,TGCAGCGGAGCCTCGACAGGGGGCGAGCAGTACTTC
few,TRBV12-3/TRBV12-4,TRBJ2-7,-,CASGTGPNEQYF,TGTGCCAGCGGTACGGGGCCAAACGAGCAGTACTTC
-,TRBV3-1,TRBJ2-3,TRBD2,CASSRSSGSPDTQYF,TGTGCCAGCAGCCGGTCTAGCGGGAGTCCAGATACGCAGTATTTT
-,TRBV7-8,TRBJ1-2,-,CSSSPSGPRHLNYGYTF,TGTTCCAGCAGCCCTAGTGGGCCGCGACACCTTAACTATGGCTACACCTTC
-,TRBV12-3/TRBV12-4,TRBJ1-1,-,CASSFGTLHTEAFF,TGTGCCAGCAGTTTCGGGACTTTACACACTGAAGCTTTCTTT
-,TRBV7-2,TRBJ1-5,TRBD1,CASSLMAGGNSQPQHF,TGTGCCAGCAGCTTGATGGCAGGGGGTAATTCTCAGCCCCAGCATTTT
few,TRBV2,TRBJ2-7,-,CASSEAEGDYEQYF,TGTGCCAGCAGTGAAGCGGAGGGGGACTACGAGCAGTACTTC
few,TRBV20-1,TRBJ2-7,-,CSARSIQGASEQYF,TGCAGTGCTAGAAGTATACAGGGAGCATCCGAGCAGTACTTC
-,TRBV28,TRBJ1-5,-,CASSLEEKPQHF,TGTGCCAGCAGTTTAGAGGAGAAGCCCCAGCATTTT
-,TRBV20-1,TRBJ2-7,TRBD1,CSALGTVGEQYF,TGCAGTGCTCTCGGGACAGTGGGCGAGCAGTACTTC
-,TRBV7-9,TRBJ2-1,TRBD2,CASSLDGLAGTYSEQFF,TGTGCCAGCAGCTTAGATGGACTAGCGGGGACATACAGTGAGCAGTTCTTC
-,TRBV27,TRBJ1-2,-,CASSPSAVYGYTF,TGTGCCAGCAGTCCCTCCGCGGTCTATGGCTACACCTTC
-,TRBV3-1,TRBJ2-3,TRBD2,CASSGLAGLRTDTQYF,TGTGCCAGCTCCGGACTAGCGGGCCTGCGTACAGATACGCAGTATTTT
-,TRBV6-1,TRBJ2-1,TRBD2,CATQFGLAGYNEQFF,TGTGCCACCCAATTTGGGCTAGCGGGGTACAATGAGCAGTTCTTC
few,TRBV7-2,TRBJ1-2,-,CASSAQGLLNYGYTF,TGTGCCAGCAGCGCCCAGGGACTTCTTAACTATGGCTACACCTTC
-,TRBV24-1,TRBJ2-1,-,CATSDLFRVREFF,TGTGCCACCAGTGATTTGTTCCGGGTGAGAGAGTTCTTC
many,TRBV9,TRBJ1-2,TRBD1,CASSKTGGSGYTF,TGTGCCAGCAGCAAGACAGGGGGCTCTGGCTACACCTTC
-,TRBV6-5,TRBJ2-7,-,CASSYSFRSAAYEQYF,TGTGCCAGCAGTTACTCGTTCCGGTCGGCGGCCTACGAGCAGTACTTC
-,TRBV27,TRBJ1-1,-,CASTLTGFGDTEAFF,TGTGCCAGCACCCTAACAGGGTTCGGAGACACTGAAGCTTTCTTT
-,TRBV3-1,TRBJ2-1,TRBD1,CASSQSWDRGHKQFF,TGTGCCAGCAGCCAATCATGGGACAGGGGGCATAAGCAGTTCTTC
-,TRBV4-1,TRBJ2-1,-,CASSQVAVVEQFF,TGCGCCAGCAGCCAAGTTGCCGTCGTCGAGCAGTTCTTC
few,TRBV7-9,TRBJ2-3,-,CASSPPGVSTDTQYF,TGTGCCAGCAGCCCCCCCGGGGTTAGCACAGATACGCAGTATTTT
-,TRBV6-5,TRBJ2-5,-,CASKGPGEETQYF,TGTGCCAGCAAAGGGCCGGGGGAAGAGACCCAGTACTTC
-,TRBV6-1,TRBJ1-6,-,CASSEIYNSPLHF,TGTGCCAGCAGTGAAATCTATAATTCACCCCTCCACTTT
few,TRBV29-1,TRBJ1-2,TRBD1,CSTRDRDNYGYTF,TGCAGCACCCGGGACAGGGATAACTATGGCTACACCTTC